A single T cell receptor (beta chain) is shown here with its context. This record belongs to a study of control samples from healthy donors and cancer patients. TCRdb's table, derived via immunoSEQ multiplex PCR, lists solely in-frame clones and lacks some. The profile covers about 86,000 clones, with 90% to 95% appearing a single time and nearly 1.5% taken by the ten largest. Trimming removed 5 bases from V and 7 bases from J; junction bases left unmatched: 7. The germline V gene has CDR1 SNHLY and CDR2 FYNNEI. The CDR3 is 14 amino acids. This receptor was taken from a woman in her twenties or thirties in good health. Material for sequencing was blood. The V and J genes are TRBV2 and TRBJ2-7; 11 bases line up with TRBD2. CDR3 protein: CASSPGLADGEQYF. Here the CDR3 DNA reads TGTGCCAGCAGTCCGGGACTAGCGGACGGGGAGCAGTACTTC.